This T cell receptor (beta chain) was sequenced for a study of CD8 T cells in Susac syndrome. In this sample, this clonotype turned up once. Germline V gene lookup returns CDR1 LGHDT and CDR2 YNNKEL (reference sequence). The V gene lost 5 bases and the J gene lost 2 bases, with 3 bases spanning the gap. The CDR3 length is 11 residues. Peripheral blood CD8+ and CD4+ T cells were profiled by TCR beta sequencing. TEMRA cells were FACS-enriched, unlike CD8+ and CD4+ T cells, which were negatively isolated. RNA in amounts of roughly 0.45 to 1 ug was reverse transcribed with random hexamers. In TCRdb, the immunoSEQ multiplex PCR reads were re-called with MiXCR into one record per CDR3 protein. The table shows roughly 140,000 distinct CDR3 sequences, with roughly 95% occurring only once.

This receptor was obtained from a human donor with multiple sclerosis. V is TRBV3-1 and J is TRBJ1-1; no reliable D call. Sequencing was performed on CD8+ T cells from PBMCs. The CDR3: CASSGNTEAFF. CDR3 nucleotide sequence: TGTGCCAGCAGCGGAAACACTGAAGCTTTCTTT. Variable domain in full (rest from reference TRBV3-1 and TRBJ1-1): DTAVSQTPKYLVTQMGNDKSIKCEQNLGHDTMYWYKQDSKKFLKIMFSYNNKELIINETVPNRFSPKSPDKAHLNLHINSLELGDSAVYFCASSGNTEAFFGQGTRLTVV.